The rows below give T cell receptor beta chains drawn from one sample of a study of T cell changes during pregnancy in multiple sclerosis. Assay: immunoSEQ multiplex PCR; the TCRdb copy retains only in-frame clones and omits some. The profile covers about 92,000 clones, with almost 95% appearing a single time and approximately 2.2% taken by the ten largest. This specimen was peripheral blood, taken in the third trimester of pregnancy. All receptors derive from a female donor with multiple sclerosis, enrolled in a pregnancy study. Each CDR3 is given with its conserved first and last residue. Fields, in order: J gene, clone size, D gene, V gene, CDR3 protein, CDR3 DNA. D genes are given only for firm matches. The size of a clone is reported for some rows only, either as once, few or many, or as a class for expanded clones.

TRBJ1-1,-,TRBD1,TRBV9,CASSPWTGANTEAFF,TGTGCCAGCAGCCCATGGACAGGGGCGAACACTGAAGCTTTCTTT
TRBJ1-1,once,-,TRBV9,CASSTRGGRRPEAFF,TGTGCCAGCAGCACTAGGGGGGGGCGGAGGCCTGAAGCTTTCTTT
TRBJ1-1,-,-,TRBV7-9,CASSLETGLAFF,TGTGCCAGCAGCTTAGAAACGGGTTTGGCTTTCTTT
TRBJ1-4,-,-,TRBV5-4,CASSLPDRRYEKLFF,TGTGCCAGCAGCTTGCCCGACAGACGATACGAAAAACTGTTTTTT
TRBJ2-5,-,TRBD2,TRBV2,CASRRGLAGRPAAETQYF,TGTGCCAGCAGAAGGGGACTAGCGGGAAGGCCCGCGGCGGAGACCCAGTACTTC
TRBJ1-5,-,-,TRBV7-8,CASSLRAGGGAPQHF,TGTGCCAGCAGCTTAAGGGCTGGGGGGGGCGCCCCCCAGCATTTT
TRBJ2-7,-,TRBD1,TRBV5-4,CASSAGQGRYEQYF,TGTGCCAGCAGCGCAGGACAGGGGAGGTACGAGCAGTACTTC
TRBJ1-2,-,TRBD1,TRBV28,CASGDWRRGSNYGYTF,TGTGCCAGCGGTGATTGGCGCAGGGGGTCTAACTATGGCTACACCTTC
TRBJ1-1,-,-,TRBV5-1,CASSLSSGRTEAFF,TGCGCCAGCAGCTTGTCTTCAGGGCGCACTGAAGCTTTCTTT
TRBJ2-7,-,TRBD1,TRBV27,CASSSPHRGAYEQYF,TGTGCCAGCAGTTCCCCCCACAGGGGGGCTTACGAGCAGTACTTC
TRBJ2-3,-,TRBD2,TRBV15,CATSRDMTGVAGATDTQYF,TGTGCCACCAGCAGAGACATGACTGGGGTAGCGGGAGCCACAGATACGCAGTATTTT
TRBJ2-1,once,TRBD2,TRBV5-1,CASSLAAASGYNEQFF,TGCGCCAGCAGCTTGGCCGCGGCTAGCGGATACAATGAGCAGTTCTTC
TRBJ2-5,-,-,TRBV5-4,CASSLEPAWETQYF,TGTGCCAGCAGCTTGGAACCCGCGTGGGAGACCCAGTACTTC
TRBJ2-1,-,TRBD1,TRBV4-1,CASSPSQGAYEDEQFF,TGCGCCAGCAGCCCATCACAGGGGGCGTATGAGGATGAGCAGTTCTTC
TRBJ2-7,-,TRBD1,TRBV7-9,CASSITGTVPYEQYF,TGTGCCAGCAGCATCACCGGGACAGTCCCCTACGAGCAGTACTTC
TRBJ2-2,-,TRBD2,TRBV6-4,CASRLAGGSGELFF,TGTGCCAGCAGACTAGCGGGAGGGTCCGGGGAGCTGTTTTTT